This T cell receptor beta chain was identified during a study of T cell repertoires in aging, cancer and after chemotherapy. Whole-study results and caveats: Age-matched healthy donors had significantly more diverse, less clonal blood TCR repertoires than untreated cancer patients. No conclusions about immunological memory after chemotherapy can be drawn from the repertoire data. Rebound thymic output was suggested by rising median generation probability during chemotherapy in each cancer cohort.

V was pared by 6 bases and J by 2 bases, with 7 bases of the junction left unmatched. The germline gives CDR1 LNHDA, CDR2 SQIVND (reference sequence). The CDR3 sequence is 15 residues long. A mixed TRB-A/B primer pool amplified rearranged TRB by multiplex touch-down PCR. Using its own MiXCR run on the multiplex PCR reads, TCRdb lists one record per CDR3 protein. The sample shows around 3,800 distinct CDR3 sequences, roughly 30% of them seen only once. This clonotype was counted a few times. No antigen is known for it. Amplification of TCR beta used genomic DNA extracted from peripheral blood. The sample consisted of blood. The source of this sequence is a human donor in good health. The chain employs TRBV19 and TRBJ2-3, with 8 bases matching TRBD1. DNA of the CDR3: TGTGCCAGTAGGGACAGGGTCCACCTCACAGATACGCAGTATTTT. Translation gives CASRDRVHLTDTQYF.